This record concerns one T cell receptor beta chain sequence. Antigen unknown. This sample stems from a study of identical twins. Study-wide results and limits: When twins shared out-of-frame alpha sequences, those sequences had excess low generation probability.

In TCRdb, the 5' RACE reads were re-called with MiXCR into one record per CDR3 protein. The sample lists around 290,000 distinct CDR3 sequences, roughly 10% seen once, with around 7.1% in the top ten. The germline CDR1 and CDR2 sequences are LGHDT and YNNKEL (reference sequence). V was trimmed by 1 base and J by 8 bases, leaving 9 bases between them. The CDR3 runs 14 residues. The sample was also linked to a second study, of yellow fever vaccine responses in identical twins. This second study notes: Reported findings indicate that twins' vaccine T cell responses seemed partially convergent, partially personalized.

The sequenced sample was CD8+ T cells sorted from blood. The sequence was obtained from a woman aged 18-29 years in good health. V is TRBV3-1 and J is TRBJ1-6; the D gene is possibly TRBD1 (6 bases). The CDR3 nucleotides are TGTGCCAGCAGCCAAGGGACAGAGTATTCACCCCTCCACTTT. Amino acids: CASSQGTEYSPLHF. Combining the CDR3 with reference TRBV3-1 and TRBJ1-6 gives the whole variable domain DTAVSQTPKYLVTQMGNDKSIKCEQNLGHDTMYWYKQDSKKFLKIMFSYNNKELIINETVPNRFSPKSPDKAHLNLHINSLELGDSAVYFCASSQGTEYSPLHFGNGTRLTVT.